This T cell receptor beta chain was observed in a study of response to subunit inactivated influenza vaccine. TCRdb re-analysed the RT-PCR reads in MiXCR, keeping a single row per CDR3 protein. This sample yields 710,000 or so distinct CDR3 sequences, of which 15% to 19% are seen a single time; approximately 10% belongs to the top ten. This CDR3 region has 16 residues. Per germline, CDR1 SQVTM and CDR2 ANQGSEA. V shed 1 base and J shed 0 bases, with 16 bases lying between them. The V gene is TRBV29-1, the J gene TRBJ2-7; D is unclear. The clonotype was recovered from a man aged 50 to 59 who received an inactivated influenza vaccine. This material consisted of PBMCs from blood, taken approximately 13 days after vaccination. The CDR3 reads CSVEGADGEGSYEQYF. CDR3 DNA sequence: TGCAGCGTTGAAGGGGCTGATGGAGAAGGCTCCTACGAGCAGTACTTC.